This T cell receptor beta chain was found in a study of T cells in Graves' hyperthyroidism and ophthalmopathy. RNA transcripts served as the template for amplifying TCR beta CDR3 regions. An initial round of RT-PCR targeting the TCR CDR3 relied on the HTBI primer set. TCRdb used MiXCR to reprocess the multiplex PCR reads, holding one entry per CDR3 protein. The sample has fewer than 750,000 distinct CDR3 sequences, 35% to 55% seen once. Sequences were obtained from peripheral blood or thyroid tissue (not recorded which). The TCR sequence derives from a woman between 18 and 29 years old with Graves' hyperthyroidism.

The CDR3 sequence: CARDFTGLETQYF. Here the CDR3 DNA reads TGTGCTAGAGATTTTACAGGGTTGGAGACCCAGTACTTC. The chain has TRBV2 and TRBJ2-5; a possible D gene is TRBD1 (6 bases). This CDR3 is built from 13 residues. CDR1 is SNHLY, CDR2 FYNNEI, per germline.